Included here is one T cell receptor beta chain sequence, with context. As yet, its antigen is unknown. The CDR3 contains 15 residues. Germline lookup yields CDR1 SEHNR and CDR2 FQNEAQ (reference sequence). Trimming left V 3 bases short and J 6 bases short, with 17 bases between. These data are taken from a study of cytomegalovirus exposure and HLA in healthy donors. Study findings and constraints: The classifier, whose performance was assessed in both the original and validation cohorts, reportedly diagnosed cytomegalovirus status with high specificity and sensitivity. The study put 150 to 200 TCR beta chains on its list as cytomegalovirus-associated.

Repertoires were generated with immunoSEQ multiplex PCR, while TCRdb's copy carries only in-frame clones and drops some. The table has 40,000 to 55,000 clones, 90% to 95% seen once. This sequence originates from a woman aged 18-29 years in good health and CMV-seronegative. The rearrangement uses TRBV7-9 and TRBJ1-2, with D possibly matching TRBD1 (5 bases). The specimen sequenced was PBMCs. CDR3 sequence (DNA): TGTGCCAGCAGCTTCGATGCAGGGTTAGAGGATGGCTACACCTTC. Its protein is CASSFDAGLEDGYTF.